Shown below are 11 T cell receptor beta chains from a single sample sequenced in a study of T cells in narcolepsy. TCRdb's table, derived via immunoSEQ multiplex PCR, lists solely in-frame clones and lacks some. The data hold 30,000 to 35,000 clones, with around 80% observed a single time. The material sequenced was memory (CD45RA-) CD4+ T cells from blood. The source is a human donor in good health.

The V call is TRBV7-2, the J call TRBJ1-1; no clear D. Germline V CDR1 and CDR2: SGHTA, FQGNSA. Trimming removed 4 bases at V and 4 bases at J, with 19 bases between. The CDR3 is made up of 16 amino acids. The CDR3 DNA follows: TGTGCCAGCAGCTCAATGGGGAGAAGGAGTAGCACTGAAGCTTTCTTT. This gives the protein CASSSMGRRSSTEAFF.

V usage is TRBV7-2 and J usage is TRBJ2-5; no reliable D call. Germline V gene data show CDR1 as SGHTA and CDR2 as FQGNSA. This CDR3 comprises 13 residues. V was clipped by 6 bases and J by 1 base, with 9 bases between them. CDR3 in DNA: TGTGCCAGCAGGGGCTCTCTCCAAGAGACCCAGTACTTC. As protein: CASRGSLQETQYF.

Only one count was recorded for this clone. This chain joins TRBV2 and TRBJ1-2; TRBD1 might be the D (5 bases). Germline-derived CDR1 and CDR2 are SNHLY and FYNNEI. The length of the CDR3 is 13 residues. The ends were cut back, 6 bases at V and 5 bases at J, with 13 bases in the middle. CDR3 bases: TGTGCCAGCAGCAGGACAACGCTGTATGGCTACACCTTC. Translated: CASSRTTLYGYTF.

The CDR3 bases are TGTGCCAGCAGTTACCCCTTAGGGGGTTCCGGGGAGCTGTTTTTT. This gives the protein CASSYPLGGSGELFF. The J gene is TRBJ2-2, the V gene TRBV6-6; maybe TRBD1 (6 bases). Germline CDR1 and CDR2: MNHNY and SVGAGI (reference sequence). The V end was cut by 2 bases, the J end by 6 bases, with 13 bases between. The CDR3 runs to 15 residues.

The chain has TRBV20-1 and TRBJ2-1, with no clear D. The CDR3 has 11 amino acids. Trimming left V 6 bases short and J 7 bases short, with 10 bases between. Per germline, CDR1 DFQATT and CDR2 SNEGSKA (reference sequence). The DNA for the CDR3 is TGCAGTGCAAAGCTTTGGAATGAGCAGTTCTTC. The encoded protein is CSAKLWNEQFF.

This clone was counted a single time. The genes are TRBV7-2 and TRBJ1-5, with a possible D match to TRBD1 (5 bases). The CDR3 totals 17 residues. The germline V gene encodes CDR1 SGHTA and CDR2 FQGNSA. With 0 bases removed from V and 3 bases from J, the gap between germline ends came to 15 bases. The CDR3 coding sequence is TGTGCCAGCAGCTTAGCGGCGGGGGGAGGTAACAATCAGCCCCAGCATTTT. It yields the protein CASSLAAGGGNNQPQHF.

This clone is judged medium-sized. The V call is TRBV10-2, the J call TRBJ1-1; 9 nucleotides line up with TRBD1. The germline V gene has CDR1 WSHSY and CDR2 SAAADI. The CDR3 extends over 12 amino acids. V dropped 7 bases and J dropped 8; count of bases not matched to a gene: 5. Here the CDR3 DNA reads TGCGCCAGCAAGTCACAGGGGGCGGAAGCTTTCTTT. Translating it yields CASKSQGAEAFF.

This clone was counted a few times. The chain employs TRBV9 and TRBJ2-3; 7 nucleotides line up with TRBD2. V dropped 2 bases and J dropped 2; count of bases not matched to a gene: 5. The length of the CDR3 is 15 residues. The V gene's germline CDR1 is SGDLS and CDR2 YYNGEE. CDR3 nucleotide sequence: TGTGCCAGCAGCGTGGCTAGCGGTTACACAGATACGCAGTATTTT. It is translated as CASSVASGYTDTQYF.

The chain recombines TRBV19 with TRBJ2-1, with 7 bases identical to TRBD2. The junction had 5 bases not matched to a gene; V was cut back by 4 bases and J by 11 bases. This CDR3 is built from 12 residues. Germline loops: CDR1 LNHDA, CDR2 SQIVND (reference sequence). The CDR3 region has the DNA TGTGCCAGTAGTAGCCGGGACTACCAGCAGTTCTTC. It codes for CASSSRDYQQFF. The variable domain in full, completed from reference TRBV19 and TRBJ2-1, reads DGGITQSPKYLFRKEGQNVTLSCEQNLNHDAMYWYRQDPGQGLRLIYYSQIVNDFQKGDIAEGYSVSREKKESFPLTVTSAQKNPTAFYLCASSSRDYQQFFGPGTRLTVL.

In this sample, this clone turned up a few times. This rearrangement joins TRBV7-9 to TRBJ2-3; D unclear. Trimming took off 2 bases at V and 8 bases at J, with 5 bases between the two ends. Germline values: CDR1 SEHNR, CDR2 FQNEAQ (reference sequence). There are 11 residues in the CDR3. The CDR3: CASSLSATQYF. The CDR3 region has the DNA TGTGCCAGCAGCTTATCTGCTACGCAGTATTTT.

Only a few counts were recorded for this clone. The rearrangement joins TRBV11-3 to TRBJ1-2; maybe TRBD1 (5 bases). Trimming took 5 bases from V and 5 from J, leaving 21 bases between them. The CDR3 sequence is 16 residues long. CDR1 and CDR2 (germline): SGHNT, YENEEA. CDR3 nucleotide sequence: TGTGCCAGCAGCCCAATACGGACTCCGGGGGTGTATGGCTACACCTTC. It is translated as CASSPIRTPGVYGYTF.